Listed here are 17 T cell receptor beta chains from one sample, sequenced in a study of breast tumors, draining lymph nodes, adjacent tissues. The lymph nodes were axillary draining lymph nodes from breast cancer patients. TCRdb recomputed calls from the multiplex PCR reads with MiXCR, one row per CDR3 protein. Here the sample spans some 130,000 distinct CDR3 sequences, 20% being singletons. The source material was axillary lymph node tissue. The receptors shown here come from a female donor with breast cancer. Some clones in this sample may be carry-over from other donors' samples.

This clonotype was recorded at least ten times. The chain recombines TRBV3-1 with TRBJ1-2; tentative D call: TRBD1 (6 bases). Germline V gene data show CDR1 as LGHDT and CDR2 as YNNKEL (reference sequence). The CDR3 is made up of 14 amino acids. V was pared by 4 bases and J by 2 bases, with 11 bases between. CDR3 nucleotide sequence: TGTGCCAGCAGCCCCCGGGACACGAACTATGGCTACACCTTC. Translation gives CASSPRDTNYGYTF.

This clonotype has ten or more counts. This chain uses TRBV20-1 with TRBJ2-5; D may be TRBD1 (6 bases). Germline V lookup: CDR1 DFQATT, CDR2 SNEGSKA (reference sequence). The ends were cut back, 0 bases at V and 4 bases at J, with 9 bases in the middle. This CDR3 is 13 amino acids long. The CDR3 coding sequence is TGCAGTGCTAGAGATACCAGGGGAGAGACCCAGTACTTC. It specifies CSARDTRGETQYF.

The table lists this clonotype with many counts. One end of the junction fails to match germline, which may point to a read error. The CDR3 region is CASGLQARLSTDTQYF. In nucleotides, the CDR3 is TGTGCCAGCGGCTTGCAGGCAAGACTGAGCACAGATACGCAGTATTTT. The chain has TRBV7-6 and TRBJ2-3; D call uncertain. The CDR3 consists of 16 residues. The germline gives CDR1 SGHVS, CDR2 FNYEAQ.

J is TRBJ2-5 and V is TRBV24-1; 8 bases match TRBD1. CDR3 size: 15 residues. Germline V gene lookup returns CDR1 KGHDR and CDR2 SFDVKD. V lost 4 bases to trimming and J lost 4 bases; unmatched junction nucleotides: 7. Here the CDR3 reads CATSETRTGRETQYF. For the CDR3, the DNA is TGTGCCACCAGTGAAACCAGGACAGGGCGAGAGACCCAGTACTTC.

Only one count was recorded for this clonotype. This may be a read error, as it is one base from a much larger clone. The chain links TRBV4-1 to TRBJ2-1, with D unresolved. The V and J ends lost 0 bases and 8 bases respectively, with 11 bases between them. The CDR3 loop spans 14 amino acids. CDR1 and CDR2 from the germline V gene are MGHRA and YSYEKL. The CDR3 protein is CASSQDDPADEQFF. The CDR3 DNA follows: TGCGCCAGCAGCCAAGATGATCCGGCCGATGAGCAGTTCTTC.

This clonotype was observed at least ten times. The gene calls are TRBV3-1 and TRBJ2-7; D remains unclear. CDR3 size: 13 residues. The germline V and J ends were trimmed by 0 bases and 3 bases, with 6 bases remaining between them. Looked up from germline, CDR1 is LGHDT and CDR2 is YNNKEL (reference sequence). The DNA of the CDR3 is TGTGCCAGCAGCCAAGAAGGTGGCTACGAGCAGTACTTC. This encodes CASSQEGGYEQYF.

This clonotype was counted ten times or more. The gene calls are TRBV7-9 and TRBJ2-5, with D uncertain. V lost 5 bases and J lost 3, with 4 bases in between. CDR1 and CDR2 (germline): SEHNR, FQNEAQ (reference sequence). This CDR3 has 11 amino acids. CDR3: CASSREETQYF. The CDR3 DNA sequence: TGTGCCAGCAGCCGAGAAGAGACCCAGTACTTC.

This clonotype came up many times. The chain joins TRBV29-1 to TRBJ2-1, with D unresolved. Germline-derived CDR1 and CDR2 are SQVTM and ANQGSEA. Trimming left V 4 bases short and J 6 bases short, with 7 bases between. The CDR3 runs 11 residues. As DNA, the CDR3 is TGCAGCGTTGGAGAAGGCAATGAGCAGTTCTTC. It translates to CSVGEGNEQFF.

This clonotype was observed many times. This chain uses TRBV7-2 with TRBJ1-6; D remains ambiguous. Trimming cost V 4 bases and J 0 bases, with 7 bases left between them. Germline V gives CDR1 SGHTA, CDR2 FQGNSA. CDR3 size: 15 residues. CDR3 residues: CASSSSSSYNSPLHF. DNA of the CDR3: TGTGCCAGCAGCTCCTCGAGCTCCTATAATTCACCCCTCCACTTT. Full variable domain (remainder filled in from reference TRBV7-2 and TRBJ1-6): GAGVSQSPSNKVTEKGKDVELRCDPISGHTALYWYRQSLGQGLEFLIYFQGNSAPDKSGLPSDRFSAERTGGSVSTLTIQRTQQEDSAVYLCASSSSSSYNSPLHFGNGTRLTVT.

This clonotype has ten or more counts. The chain carries TRBV7-3 and TRBJ2-3; D gene unclear. The length of the CDR3 is 14 residues. V lost 4 bases and J 10 bases, leaving 18 bases between the germline ends. Germline V gives CDR1 SGHTA, CDR2 FQGTGA. CDR3 sequence reads: CASSSPYENGAQYF. The CDR3 DNA follows: TGTGCCAGCAGCTCGCCTTACGAGAATGGGGCGCAGTATTTT.

The rearrangement joins TRBV6-5 to TRBJ1-5; possible D gene TRBD1, 5 bases. The germline V gene has CDR1 MNHEY and CDR2 SVGAGI. Trimming took 6 bases from V and 6 from J, leaving 15 bases between them. This CDR3 spans 14 amino acids. CDR3 in DNA: TGTGCCAGCAGACGATCCCGGGACCCTCAGCCCCAGCATTTT. Its translation: CASRRSRDPQPQHF.

This clonotype was recorded many times. V is TRBV20-1 and J is TRBJ2-1; 7 bases line up with TRBD2. Germline assignment: CDR1 DFQATT and CDR2 SNEGSKA (reference sequence). With 3 bases clipped from V and 2 bases from J, the junction kept 1 base outside the gene matches. This CDR3 has 13 residues. The CDR3 DNA reads TGCAGTGCTAGCGGGGGGACCTACAATGAGCAGTTCTTC. Protein sequence: CSASGGTYNEQFF.

This clonotype turned up a few times. V usage is TRBV18 and J usage is TRBJ1-2, with TRBD1 matching over 12 bases. The junction had 5 bases not matched to a gene; V was cut back by 3 bases and J by 6 bases. The CDR3 length is 15 residues. Germline V CDR1 and CDR2: KGHSH, LQKENI. The CDR3, as DNA: TGTGCCAGCTCACCCGGGACAGGGGGCGCGAATGGCTACACCTTC. This sequence encodes CASSPGTGGANGYTF.

The chain employs TRBV7-3 and TRBJ1-1; D is ambiguous. This CDR3 is built from 13 residues. V was trimmed by 3 bases and J by 3 bases, leaving 8 bases between them. The V gene's germline CDR1 is SGHTA and CDR2 FQGTGA. CDR3 residues: CASSLSGYTEAFF. CDR3 coding DNA: TGTGCCAGCAGCTTGAGCGGGTACACTGAAGCTTTCTTT.

This clonotype has a handful of counts. The CDR3 loop is CASSPLRGLIDTQYF. CDR3 nucleotides: TGTGCCAGTAGTCCCCTGCGGGGGTTAATAGATACGCAGTATTTT. The chain recombines TRBV19 with TRBJ2-3; 7 nucleotides line up with TRBD2. This CDR3 contains 15 residues. Germline assignment: CDR1 LNHDA and CDR2 SQIVND (reference sequence). The junction had 10 bases not matched to a gene; V was cut back by 5 bases and J by 5 bases.

This clonotype was seen many times. The V call is TRBV10-1, the J call TRBJ2-1, with D maybe TRBD2 (5 bases). The CDR3 covers 13 residues. Germline V lookup: CDR1 WNHNN, CDR2 SYGVQD (reference sequence). V was cut by 0 bases and J by 15 bases, with 15 bases left in between. CDR3 bases: TGCGCCAGCAGTGAGTCCCCGGGAAAAACGCCGTTCTTC. This encodes CASSESPGKTPFF.

This clonotype was seen ten or more times. The V call is TRBV7-2, the J call TRBJ1-5, with a possible D match to TRBD1 (6 bases). Trimming left V 3 bases short and J 5 bases short, with 11 bases between. Germline assignment: CDR1 SGHTA and CDR2 FQGNSA. The CDR3 runs to 14 residues. The CDR3, as DNA: TGTGCCAGCAGCTTGCTTGGGGGGCATCAGCCCCAGCATTTT. Protein: CASSLLGGHQPQHF. Supplemented by reference TRBV7-2 and TRBJ1-5, the full variable domain reads GAGVSQSPSNKVTEKGKDVELRCDPISGHTALYWYRQSLGQGLEFLIYFQGNSAPDKSGLPSDRFSAERTGGSVSTLTIQRTQQEDSAVYLCASSLLGGHQPQHFGDGTRLSIL.